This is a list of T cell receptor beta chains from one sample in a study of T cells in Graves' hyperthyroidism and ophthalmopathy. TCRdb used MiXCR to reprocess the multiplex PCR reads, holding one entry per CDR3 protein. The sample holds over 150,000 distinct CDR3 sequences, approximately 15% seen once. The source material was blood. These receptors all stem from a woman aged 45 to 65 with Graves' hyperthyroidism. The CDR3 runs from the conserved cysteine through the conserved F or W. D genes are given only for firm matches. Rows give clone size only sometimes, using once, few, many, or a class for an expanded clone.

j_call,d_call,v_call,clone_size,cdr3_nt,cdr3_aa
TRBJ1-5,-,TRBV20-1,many,TGCAGTGCCGGACAGCCAAATCAGCCCCAGCATTTT,CSAGQPNQPQHF
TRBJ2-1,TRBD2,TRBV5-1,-,TGCGCCAGCAGCTTGGGGCCTAGCGGGGGGGGCGGTGAGCAGTTCTTC,CASSLGPSGGGGEQFF
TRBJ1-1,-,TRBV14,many,TGTGCCAGCAGCCAAGATTTTCCAGCGGGCTCTGAAGCTTTCTTT,CASSQDFPAGSEAFF
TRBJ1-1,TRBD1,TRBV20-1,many,TGCAGTGCTACTAACGGACAGGGGTCGGGCACTGAAGCTTTCTTT,CSATNGQGSGTEAFF
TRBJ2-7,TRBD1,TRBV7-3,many,TGTGCCAGCAGCCGCGACAGGGGGGACTACGAGCAGTACTTC,CASSRDRGDYEQYF
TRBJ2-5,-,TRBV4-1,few,TGCGCCAGCAGCTGGCCGCAGCGAGGAGAGACCCAGTACTTC,CASSWPQRGETQYF
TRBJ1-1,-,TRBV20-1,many,TGCAGTGCTAGAGGGGCGACAGGAACCTTTGAAGCTTTCTTT,CSARGATGTFEAFF
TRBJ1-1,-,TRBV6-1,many,TGTGCCAGCAACCTACGCAGGGAGGGGAACACTGAAGCTTTCTTT,CASNLRREGNTEAFF
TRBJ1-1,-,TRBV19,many,TGTGCCAGTAGTATTCAGGGTGGCGCTGAAGCTTTCTTT,CASSIQGGAEAFF
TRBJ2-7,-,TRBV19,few,TGTGCCAGTAGTATAGCACACGGAAGCTCCTACGAGCAGTACTTC,CASSIAHGSSYEQYF